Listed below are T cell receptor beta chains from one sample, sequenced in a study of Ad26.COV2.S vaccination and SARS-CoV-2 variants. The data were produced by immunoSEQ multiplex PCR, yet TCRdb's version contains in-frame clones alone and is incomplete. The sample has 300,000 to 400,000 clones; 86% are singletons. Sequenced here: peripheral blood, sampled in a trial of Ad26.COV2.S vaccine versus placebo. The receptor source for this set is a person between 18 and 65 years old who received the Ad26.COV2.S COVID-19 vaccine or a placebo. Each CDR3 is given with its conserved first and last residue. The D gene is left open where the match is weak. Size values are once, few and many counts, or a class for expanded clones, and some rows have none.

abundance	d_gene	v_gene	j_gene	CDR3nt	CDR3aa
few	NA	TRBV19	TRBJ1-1	TGTGCCAGTAGTATAGTCCCATCGACAGCCGAAGCTTTCTTT	CASSIVPSTAEAFF
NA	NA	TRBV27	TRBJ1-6	TGTGCCAGCCAATCGGGGGGTTCCTATAATTCACCCCTCCACTTT	CASQSGGSYNSPLHF
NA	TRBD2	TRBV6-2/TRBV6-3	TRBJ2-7	TGTGCCAGCAGTTCGCCATCCGGGACTAGCGGACCTTCTTCTTACTACGAGCAGTACTTC	CASSSPSGTSGPSSYYEQYF
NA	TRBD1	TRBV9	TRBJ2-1	TGTGCCAGCAGCGCCCGACAGGGGTTTAACAATGAGCAGTTCTTC	CASSARQGFNNEQFF
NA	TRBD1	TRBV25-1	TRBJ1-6	TGTGCCAGCAGTGGGTGGACAGGACTGAATTCACCCCTCCACTTT	CASSGWTGLNSPLHF
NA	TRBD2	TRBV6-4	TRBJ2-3	TGTGCCAGCAGTGGTGGGGGGGAGACAGATACGCAGTATTTT	CASSGGGETDTQYF
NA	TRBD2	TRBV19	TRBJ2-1	TGTGCCAGTAACCCGCCCGGTCTAGCGGGATACAATGAGCAGTTCTTC	CASNPPGLAGYNEQFF
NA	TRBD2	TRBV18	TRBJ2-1	TGTGCCAGCTCACAACCCGGGACTAGCATGGGCAATGAGCAGTTCTTC	CASSQPGTSMGNEQFF
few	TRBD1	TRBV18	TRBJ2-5	TGTGCCAGCTCATCAAATCGACAGGGAGAGACCCAGTACTTC	CASSSNRQGETQYF
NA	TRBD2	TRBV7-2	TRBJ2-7	TGTGCCAGCAGCTTAGGGGCGGGGGACTACGAGCAGTACTTC	CASSLGAGDYEQYF
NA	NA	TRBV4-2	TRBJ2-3	TGTGCCAGCAGCCCCGAGGACAGCCTAACAGATACGCAGTATTTT	CASSPEDSLTDTQYF
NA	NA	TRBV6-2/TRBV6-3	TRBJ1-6	TGTGCCAGCAGCTGGGGAAATTCACCCCTCCACTTT	CASSWGNSPLHF